Listed below are T cell receptor beta chains from one sample, sequenced in a study of cytomegalovirus exposure and HLA in healthy donors. Data came from immunoSEQ multiplex PCR; TCRdb stores just in-frame clones and leaves some out. This sample contains 150,000 to 200,000 clones. Material for sequencing was PBMCs. These receptors were obtained from a woman aged 18-29 years in good health and CMV-seropositive. Each CDR3 is given with its conserved first and last residue. A D gene is named only where the DNA matches it firmly.

CDR3 protein,CDR3 DNA,J gene,V gene,D gene
CATHLTGTQNSPLHF,TGTGCCACCCACCTTACCGGGACACAAAATTCACCCCTCCACTTT,TRBJ1-6,TRBV6-6,-
CASSVGAVYNEQFF,TGTGCCAGCAGTGTTGGGGCCGTATACAATGAGCAGTTCTTC,TRBJ2-1,TRBV2,-
CASSVGPPGTASYEQYF,TGTGCCAGCAGCGTAGGGCCCCCCGGGACTGCTTCCTACGAGCAGTACTTC,TRBJ2-7,TRBV9,-
CAWIKGACDQPQHF,TGTGCCTGGATAAAGGGGGCTTGTGATCAGCCCCAGCATTTT,TRBJ1-5,TRBV30,TRBD1
CASSLGPGNTEAFF,TGTGCCAGCAGCTTGGGGCCGGGGAACACTGAAGCTTTCTTT,TRBJ1-1,TRBV5-6,-
CSSEGTHEQYF,TGCAGTTCGGAAGGGACTCACGAGCAGTACTTC,TRBJ2-7,TRBV20-1,-
CASSERLRETQYF,TGTGCCAGCAGTGAACGCTTGCGGGAGACCCAGTACTTC,TRBJ2-5,TRBV2,-
CASSTEPGANYGYTF,TGTGCCAGCAGCACAGAGCCGGGGGCTAACTATGGCTACACCTTC,TRBJ1-2,TRBV11-2,-
CATSRDAGEQYF,TGTGCCACCAGCAGAGATGCCGGTGAGCAGTACTTC,TRBJ2-7,TRBV15,-
CSVRDSSSYEQYF,TGCAGCGTTAGGGACAGTAGTTCCTACGAGCAGTACTTC,TRBJ2-7,TRBV29-1,TRBD1
CASIRTSGRADTQYF,TGTGCCAGCATCCGGACTAGCGGGAGGGCAGATACGCAGTATTTT,TRBJ2-3,TRBV7-9,TRBD2
CASSFGTSGSSDTQYF,TGTGCCAGCAGCTTCGGGACTAGCGGGAGCTCAGATACGCAGTATTTT,TRBJ2-3,TRBV5-8,TRBD2
CASSLEITGGTEAFF,TGCGCCAGCAGCTTGGAAATAACAGGGGGGACTGAAGCTTTCTTT,TRBJ1-1,TRBV5-1,TRBD1
CASSPYLGQQAAFF,TGTGCCAGCAGCCCTTACCTTGGACAGCAGGCGGCTTTCTTT,TRBJ1-1,TRBV11-1,-
CASSPRTGIGNTIYF,TGTGCCAGCAGCCCGAGGACAGGGATAGGAAACACCATATATTTT,TRBJ1-3,TRBV7-8,TRBD1
CATSRVDRDNEKLFF,TGTGCCACCAGCAGAGTAGACAGGGATAATGAAAAACTGTTTTTT,TRBJ1-4,TRBV15,TRBD1
CASSLGLAGEDTQYF,TGCGCCAGCAGCTTGGGGCTAGCGGGAGAGGATACGCAGTATTTT,TRBJ2-3,TRBV5-1,TRBD2
CAISDQIQNYGYTF,TGTGCCATCAGTGACCAAATACAGAACTATGGCTACACCTTC,TRBJ1-2,TRBV10-3,-
CASSPGPRGNTIYF,TGTGCCAGCAGCCCAGGGCCCCGAGGAAACACCATATATTTT,TRBJ1-3,TRBV7-8,-
CASRYDRGAYNSPLHF,TGTGCCAGCAGATACGACAGGGGGGCATATAATTCACCCCTCCACTTT,TRBJ1-6,TRBV5-6,TRBD1
CASSVGLAGYEQYF,TGCGCCAGCAGCGTGGGACTAGCGGGCTACGAGCAGTACTTC,TRBJ2-7,TRBV5-1,TRBD2
CASSTWTTSTDTQYF,TGTGCCAGTAGTACGTGGACTACCAGCACAGATACGCAGTATTTT,TRBJ2-3,TRBV19,-
CASSQTGSGEKLFF,TGTGCCAGCAGCCAAACAGGGTCGGGTGAAAAACTGTTTTTT,TRBJ1-4,TRBV7-2,-
CASSLGTALTEAFF,TGTGCCAGCAGTCTAGGGACAGCCCTCACTGAAGCTTTCTTT,TRBJ1-1,TRBV6-5,TRBD1
CASSLRQGVAFF,TGTGCCAGCAGCCTTCGACAGGGGGTGGCTTTCTTT,TRBJ1-1,TRBV7-2,TRBD1
CASSSGLAGGTDTQYF,TGTGCCAGCAGCTCTGGACTAGCGGGGGGCACAGATACGCAGTATTTT,TRBJ2-3,TRBV11-3,TRBD2
CASSFLRGPSTDTQYF,TGTGCCAGCAGCTTCTTGAGGGGGCCTAGCACAGATACGCAGTATTTT,TRBJ2-3,TRBV7-2,TRBD1
CATSPGLSYNEQFF,TGTGCCACCAGCCCGGGTCTCTCCTACAATGAGCAGTTCTTC,TRBJ2-1,TRBV15,-
CASSFGGRINEQFF,TGTGCCAGCAGCTTCGGGGGGCGGATCAATGAGCAGTTCTTC,TRBJ2-1,TRBV11-1,-
CASSVSGGPYNEQFF,TGTGCCAGCAGCGTATCGGGGGGCCCCTACAATGAGCAGTTCTTC,TRBJ2-1,TRBV9,-
CAGSEGTGRVNQHF,TGCGCCGGCAGTGAGGGGACCGGGAGGGTGAACCAGCATTTT,TRBJ1-5,TRBV5-1,-
CASSPGGQAYEQYF,TGTGCCAGCTCCCCAGGTGGACAGGCCTACGAGCAGTACTTC,TRBJ2-7,TRBV18,TRBD1
CASSGGTGGMGNQPQHF,TGTGCCAGCAGTGGGGGGACAGGGGGCATGGGCAATCAGCCCCAGCATTTT,TRBJ1-5,TRBV6-1,TRBD1
CASSLLVRRQGPDTQYF,TGTGCCAGCAGCTTATTAGTCCGGCGACAGGGACCAGATACGCAGTATTTT,TRBJ2-3,TRBV7-9,TRBD1
CASSLGQGELTEAFF,TGTGCCAGCAGCTTGGGACAGGGAGAACTCACTGAAGCTTTCTTT,TRBJ1-1,TRBV11-3,TRBD1
CAWSMGQNYGYTF,TGTGCCTGGAGTATGGGACAGAACTATGGCTACACCTTC,TRBJ1-2,TRBV30,TRBD1
CASSLRIQTPSGSSTDTQYF,TGTGCCAGCAGTTTAAGGATCCAGACTCCTAGCGGATCTAGCACAGATACGCAGTATTTT,TRBJ2-3,TRBV28,TRBD2
CASSEASGNSDTQYF,TGCGCCAGCAGTGAGGCGAGCGGGAATTCGGATACGCAGTATTTT,TRBJ2-3,TRBV10-2,TRBD2
CASIKEGGVGEKLFF,TGTGCCAGCATCAAAGAGGGCGGCGTCGGTGAAAAACTGTTTTTT,TRBJ1-4,TRBV7-9,-
CASSARGGAGGYTF,TGTGCCAGTAGTGCTCGCGGGGGCGCAGGGGGCTACACCTTC,TRBJ1-2,TRBV19,-